This T cell receptor (beta chain) was found in a study of blood T cell repertoires in COVID-19. Study details: Acute-phase and convalescent COVID-19 samples originated in the United States, Italy and Spain. PBMCs, B-cell-depleted T cells, or T cells provided the cDNA or gDNA that made up the material.

The authors' processing: Amplification from reference gene primers served as the basis for estimated nucleated cell counts. Using immunoSEQ multiplex PCR, the repertoire was profiled, and TCRdb retains in-frame clones only, with some absent. V and J calls and clone size come straight from that table; D and trimming were deduced from the DNA. The sample holds 240,000 or so clones, 82% seen once. V lost 6 bases to trimming and J lost 8 bases, with 22 bases between them. Germline CDR1 is ENHRY and CDR2 is SYGVKD. The CDR3 consists of 15 residues. The TCR originated in a woman under 30 with acute or convalescent COVID-19. The genes are TRBV10-3 and TRBJ1-2, with a weak D call TRBD1 (5 bases). The sequenced material came from peripheral blood. The CDR3 nucleotides are TGTGCCATCAGCTGGGGTCAGGGCCCCTTGGTAGGCTACACCTTC. Its protein product is CAISWGQGPLVGYTF.